The 8 T cell receptor beta chains reported below all come from one sample, sequenced in a study of PD-1 and CTLA-4 blockade in melanoma. Method: immunoSEQ multiplex PCR; TCRdb's copy keeps in-frame clones and lacks some. The sample includes around 11,000 clones, approximately 85% of them seen just once. Material: CD8+ T cells from peripheral blood, obtained from a patient given anti-PD-1 treatment. Every receptor here comes from a human donor with melanoma.

The V and J genes are TRBV29-1 and TRBJ1-2, with a tentative D call TRBD1 (6 bases). The germline gives CDR1 SQVTM, CDR2 ANQGSEA. CDR3 size: 15 residues. The germline V and J ends were trimmed by 5 bases and 4 bases, with 20 bases remaining between them. The CDR3 region has the DNA TGCAGCGTTTTAGGGGGGGCAACCAAGGGCTATGGCTACACCTTC. Protein sequence: CSVLGGATKGYGYTF.

This clone was found once. The chain recombines TRBV6-5 with TRBJ1-2, with D hard to call. Germline V lookup: CDR1 MNHEY, CDR2 SVGAGI. This CDR3 is built from 15 residues. V lost 2 bases and J 4 bases, leaving 14 bases between the germline ends. CDR3 coding DNA: TGTGCCAGCAGTTACGAATTCGACGGCCTCTATGGCTACACCTTC. Amino acids: CASSYEFDGLYGYTF.

This clone is categorized as large. The chain combines TRBV3-1 (or the pseudogene TRBV3-2) with TRBJ2-3; 10 bases align to TRBD2. The CDR3 has 20 amino acids. The ends lost 1 base at V and 1 base at J; junction bases unmatched: 14. In germline, CDR1 is LGHDT, CDR2 YNNKEL (reference sequence). DNA for the CDR3: TGTGCCAGCAGCCAAGCCGCCGGGACTAGCGTACGACCTCGCACAGATACGCAGTATTTT. It codes for CASSQAAGTSVRPRTDTQYF.

J is TRBJ1-2 and V is TRBV15; D possibly corresponds to TRBD1 (6 bases). Trimming took off 4 bases at V and 3 bases at J, with 9 bases between the two ends. In germline, CDR1 is LNHNV, CDR2 YYDKDF (reference sequence). This CDR3 is built from 13 residues. CDR3 amino acids: CATSIGQHYGYTF. CDR3 DNA: TGTGCCACCAGCATCGGACAGCACTATGGCTACACCTTC. The complete variable domain, with remaining parts taken from reference TRBV15 and TRBJ1-2, reads DAMVIQNPRYQVTQFGKPVTLSCSQTLNHNVMYWYQQKSSQAPKLLFHYYDKDFNNEADTPDNFQSRRPNTSFCFLDIRSPGLGDTAMYLCATSIGQHYGYTFGSGTRLTVV.

A few counts support this clone. The V call is TRBV6-6, the J call TRBJ1-1; D is uncertain. Germline lookup yields CDR1 MNHNY and CDR2 SVGAGI (reference sequence). The CDR3 sequence is 12 residues long. V lost 7 bases to trimming and J lost 1 base, with 7 bases between them. The DNA of the CDR3 is TGTGCCAGCAATCCAGGGAACACTGAAGCTTTCTTT. It encodes CASNPGNTEAFF.

The gene calls are TRBV28 and TRBJ2-3; 11 positions match TRBD2. The CDR3 has 19 residues. Trimming removed 6 bases from V and 3 bases from J; junction bases left unmatched: 17. Germline V lookup: CDR1 MDHEN, CDR2 SYDVKM. The DNA for the CDR3 is TGTGCCAGCAGCTCGGGACTAGCGGAGAGTAGATCACTGACAGATACGCAGTATTTT. This gives the protein CASSSGLAESRSLTDTQYF.

This clone was seen only once. The chain uses TRBV6-5 and TRBJ2-1; 11 nucleotides agree with TRBD2. This CDR3 contains 14 residues. V shed 6 bases, J shed 7 bases, and the junction held 5 bases outside the gene matches. Germline V gene lookup returns CDR1 MNHEY and CDR2 SVGAGI. The DNA of the CDR3 is TGTGCCAGCAGCTACGGACTAGCGGGTAATGAGCAGTTCTTC. This gives the protein CASSYGLAGNEQFF.

The chain joins TRBV2 to TRBJ2-2; 8 bases match TRBD1. CDR1 is SNHLY and CDR2 is FYNNEI in the germline V gene. Losses at the gene ends were 7 bases for V and 0 bases for J; bases not matched to a gene: 1. The CDR3 covers 14 residues. The CDR3 reads CASTDRANTGELFF. The CDR3 nucleotides are TGTGCCAGCACGGACAGGGCGAACACCGGGGAGCTGTTTTTT.